Reported below is one TCR beta chain. The sample originates from a study of blood T cell repertoires in COVID-19. Background on the study: In each case, the material was cDNA or gDNA derived from T cells, B-cell-depleted T cells, or PBMCs.

V shed 6 bases and J shed 7 bases, with 13 bases lying between them. The CDR3 length is 13 residues. Germline CDR1 is MNHEY and CDR2 is SMNVEV (reference sequence). The study drew participants aged about 18 to 95 years from some 24 US areas. Grouping used clinical history reported by participants in a survey and questionnaire. As processed by the authors: Using reference gene primer amplification, nucleated cell counts were estimated. Some clones are missing from TCRdb's copy, which holds only in-frame ones; the method was immunoSEQ multiplex PCR. V and J calls plus clone size are reproduced from that table; the DNA served to infer D and trimming. The table includes 250,000 to 300,000 clones, 88% detected once.

The sequenced sample was PBMCs or T cells enriched from blood (not recorded which). V is TRBV27 and J is TRBJ1-5, with D perhaps matching TRBD1 (6 bases). The receptor was isolated from a woman aged 55-69 years in a cohort exposed to, infected with or recovered from COVID-19 (not recorded which). The CDR3 sequence: CASSEQGRQPQHF. CDR3 DNA: TGTGCCAGCAGCGAACAGGGTAGGCAGCCCCAGCATTTT.